One T cell receptor beta chain is described in this entry. The antigen is undetermined. The data were obtained in a study of beta chain features in type 1 diabetes. Study context: Patients shared similar age, gender and cell yields with healthy donors. Across every sample, around 98 million sorted cells were examined in total.

Germline V lookup: CDR1 KGHSH, CDR2 LQKENI. The CDR3 has 16 amino acids. Trimming at V came to 6 bases and at J to 4 bases, leaving 11 bases not matched to a gene. Expressed TCRB transcripts were sequenced after all isolated RNA was converted to cDNA. TCRdb's copy holds only in-frame clones and misses some; the assay was immunoSEQ multiplex PCR. This sample has 500,000 to 650,000 clones, with around an eighth found just once. Notes on the study in general: There were fewer insertions and more deletions at the VDJ junctions of type 1 diabetes patients. Researchers report that Type 1 diabetes patients had moderately but significantly shorter TCRB CDR3s across all four CD4+ subsets.

Each sorted fraction was over 95% pure. The TCR sequence derives from a man aged 25-45 years with type 1 diabetes. Specimen: naive CD4+ T cells from blood. The gene calls are TRBV18 and TRBJ1-1; 10 bases match TRBD1. The CDR3 bases are TGTGCCAGCTCCCCAACCCCGGGACAGGGGACCACTGAAGCTTTCTTT. Residues: CASSPTPGQGTTEAFF.